These 12 T cell receptor beta chains were sequenced from one sample in a study of T-cell memory formation after mild COVID-19. TCRdb reprocessed the 5' RACE reads with MiXCR, giving one entry per CDR3 protein. Of more than 150,000 distinct CDR3 sequences listed, approximately 18% were seen once; the top ten hold roughly 3.9%. The specimen was PBMCs or a T cell subset sorted from them (not recorded which). These receptors came from a man aged 18 to 29 who had mild COVID-19 (a few samples of this study predate the infection). Cell type and time point are not known.

This clonotype was detected once. The chain combines TRBV5-6 with TRBJ1-2; D possibly corresponds to TRBD1 (5 bases). Trimming left V 4 bases short and J 0 bases short, with 7 bases between. CDR1 and CDR2 from the germline V gene are SGHDT and YYEEEE. The CDR3 contains 13 residues. The CDR3 loop is CASSTDTNYGYTF. The CDR3 DNA reads as TGTGCCAGCAGCACGGACACTAACTATGGCTACACCTTC.

V is TRBV9 and J is TRBJ2-3, with D maybe TRBD2 (7 bases). The CDR3 spans 13 residues. V lost 6 bases and J lost 2, with 10 bases in between. Germline V lookup: CDR1 SGDLS, CDR2 YYNGEE. This CDR3 is CASNRGATDTQYF. The CDR3 nucleotides read TGTGCCAGCAACCGGGGGGCCACAGATACGCAGTATTTT.

The table lists this clonotype with a few counts. This chain joins TRBV2 and TRBJ1-1; D is ambiguous. The V and J ends lost 4 bases and 2 bases respectively, with 14 bases between them. The CDR3 covers 15 residues. From germline, CDR1 is SNHLY and CDR2 FYNNEI. The CDR3 is CASSAYGGQNTEAFF. CDR3 DNA: TGTGCCAGCAGTGCCTACGGCGGCCAAAACACTGAAGCTTTCTTT.

The chain has TRBV7-2 and TRBJ1-2, with D perhaps TRBD1 (5 bases). The CDR3 is 14 amino acids. Germline loops: CDR1 SGHTA, CDR2 FQGNSA. CDR3 DNA: TGTGCAAACGCGGGCCCCAGGGCTAACTATGGCTACACCTTC. Protein: CANAGPRANYGYTF.

CDR3 coding DNA: TGTGCCAGCTCACCCGGGGAGAACGTGTTTTTT. This sequence encodes CASSPGENVFF. This chain links TRBV18 with TRBJ1-4; no reliable D call. Trimming removed 3 bases at V and 15 bases at J, with 11 bases between. This CDR3 comprises 11 residues. Looked up from germline, CDR1 is KGHSH and CDR2 is LQKENI. Full variable domain (missing parts from reference TRBV18 and TRBJ1-4): NAGVMQNPRHLVRRRGQEARLRCSPMKGHSHVYWYRQLPEEGLKFMVYLQKENIIDESGMPKERFSAEFPKEGPSILRIQQVVRGDSAAYFCASSPGENVFFGSGTQLSVL.

This sequence joins TRBV5-4 and TRBJ2-1, with TRBD2 matching over 13 bases. The V segment lost 1 base and the J segment 10 bases; nucleotides outside the gene matches: 5. This CDR3 region has 15 residues. Germline CDR1 is SGHNT and CDR2 is YYREEE (reference sequence). The CDR3 region is CASSLRLAGGREQFF. CDR3 bases: TGTGCCAGCAGCTTGAGACTAGCGGGGGGTCGGGAGCAGTTCTTC. Looking up the rest from reference TRBV5-4 and TRBJ2-1 gives the full variable domain: ETGVTQSPTHLIKTRGQQVTLRCSSQSGHNTVSWYQQALGQGPQFIFQYYREEENGRGNFPPRFSGLQFPNYSSELNVNALELDDSALYLCASSLRLAGGREQFFGPGTRLTVL.

This chain connects TRBV3-1 to TRBJ2-5; possible D gene TRBD2, 6 bases. CDR3 length: 16 residues. Germline CDR1 LGHDT, CDR2 YNNKEL (reference sequence). Deletions cut 1 base from V and 5 bases from J, with 17 bases between. The CDR3 nucleotides are TGTGCCAGCAGCCAAGCACAGCCCCGCCGGGGGGAGACCCAGTACTTC. Protein sequence: CASSQAQPRRGETQYF.

In its sample, this clonotype was seen a few times. This chain uses TRBV11-2 with TRBJ2-3; no clear D. Trimming cost V 1 base and J 0 bases, with 17 bases left between them. Germline V gene data show CDR1 as SGHAT and CDR2 as FQNNGV. This CDR3 is built from 18 residues. CDR3 in amino acids: CASSLVSASVGSTDTQYF. The CDR3 DNA sequence: TGTGCCAGCAGCTTAGTGAGCGCCTCGGTCGGGAGCACAGATACGCAGTATTTT.

J is TRBJ2-1 and V is TRBV9; TRBD2 is a possible D gene (6 bases). V was clipped by 0 bases and J by 7 bases, with 17 bases between them. Looked up from germline, CDR1 is SGDLS and CDR2 is YYNGEE. CDR3 length: 16 residues. The CDR3 DNA sequence: TGTGCCAGCAGCGTAGGGAGGGGCCCCGACCGTAATGAGCAGTTCTTC. Translation gives CASSVGRGPDRNEQFF.

The chain recombines TRBV6-2 or TRBV6-3 with TRBJ2-5; 11 bases are a match to TRBD2. The junction had 9 bases not matched to a gene; V was cut back by 6 bases and J by 3 bases. Germline V gives CDR1 MNHEY, CDR2 SVGEGT. This CDR3 has 16 amino acids. CDR3 sequence (DNA): TGTGCCAGCAGCACCTATAGCGGGGGGGACAAAGAGACCCAGTACTTC. As protein: CASSTYSGGDKETQYF.

The chain combines TRBV2 with TRBJ2-7; D gene uncertain. The germline V and J ends were trimmed by 6 bases and 4 bases, with 13 bases remaining between them. Germline V CDR1 and CDR2: SNHLY, FYNNEI. CDR3 length equals 13 residues. CDR3 DNA sequence: TGTGCCAGCAGCTTAGAAATGACGTACGAGCAGTACGTC. Its translation is CASSLEMTYEQYV.

The chain joins TRBV29-1 to TRBJ2-7; 9 nucleotides agree with TRBD1. J was trimmed by 5 bases and V by 2 bases; bases with no gene match: 16. This CDR3 comprises 17 residues. Germline-derived CDR1 and CDR2 are SQVTM and ANQGSEA. The CDR3 bases are TGCAGCGTTGAATTCACCGCTAACAGGGGGCAGACCAACGAGCAGTACTTC. This codes for CSVEFTANRGQTNEQYF.